This T cell receptor beta chain came from a study of T cells in Graves' hyperthyroidism and ophthalmopathy. From RNA transcripts, TCR beta CDR3 regions were amplified. HTBI primers were the set used in a first-round RT-PCR of the TCR CDR3. TCRdb reanalysed the multiplex PCR reads using MiXCR and keeps one entry per CDR3 protein. The sample records a few hundred thousand distinct CDR3 sequences, roughly 25% being singletons. Per germline, CDR1 KGHSH and CDR2 LQKENI. The CDR3 has 15 amino acids. Trimming shortened V by 5 bases and J by 0 bases, and 14 bases separated the two germline ends. Sequenced sample: blood. This sequence joins TRBV18 and TRBJ2-7; a possible D gene is TRBD1 (6 bases). This receptor was taken from a man in his fifties with Graves' hyperthyroidism. The CDR3 is CASSKQGLSSYEQYF. The CDR3 bases are TGTGCCAGCTCAAAGCAGGGGCTAAGCTCCTACGAGCAGTACTTC.